Following are 6 T cell receptor beta chains from one sample sequenced in a study of T cells in Graves' hyperthyroidism and ophthalmopathy. Researchers amplified the TCR beta CDR3 regions from RNA transcripts. Carried out on the TCR CDR3, a first-round RT-PCR used the HTBI primer set. TCRdb re-called the multiplex PCR reads with MiXCR, one entry per CDR3 protein. The sample has roughly 280,000 distinct CDR3 sequences; about 18% are singletons. Sequenced material: blood. These receptors all stem from a woman aged 55 to 70 with Graves' ophthalmopathy.

This clonotype was counted ten times or more. The chain employs TRBV7-9 and TRBJ1-1; a weak D match, TRBD1 (6 bases). The length of the CDR3 is 13 residues. The germline gives CDR1 SEHNR, CDR2 FQNEAQ (reference sequence). Trimming stripped 1 base from V and 7 bases from J, with 10 bases between. The CDR3 reads CASSLGQGREAFF. CDR3 bases: TGTGCCAGCAGCTTAGGGCAGGGGCGTGAAGCTTTCTTT.

In this sample, this clonotype turned up many times. V is TRBV28 and J is TRBJ1-2; D is unclear. V gave up 11 bases and J gave up 2 bases, with 9 bases separating them. The CDR3 is 11 residues long. Germline V gene data show CDR1 as MDHEN and CDR2 as SYDVKM. CDR3: CAGEGNYGYTF. CDR3 DNA: TGTGCCGGGGAAGGGAACTATGGCTACACCTTC.

This clonotype was recorded at least ten times. The chain joins TRBV14 to TRBJ2-7; D not resolved. Germline CDR1 reads SGHDN; CDR2 reads FVKESK. V shed 0 bases and J shed 5 bases, with 8 bases lying between them. The CDR3 spans 13 residues. The CDR3 loop reads CASSQDIQDEQYF. CDR3 in DNA: TGTGCCAGCAGCCAAGATATTCAGGACGAGCAGTACTTC.

This clonotype was found many times. CDR3: CAWRAGGTGELFF. DNA for the CDR3: TGTGCCTGGAGGGCAGGGGGCACCGGGGAGCTGTTTTTT. V usage is TRBV30 and J usage is TRBJ2-2, with 7 nucleotides matching TRBD1. J was trimmed by 4 bases and V by 3 bases; bases with no gene match: 2. The CDR3 covers 13 residues. Germline V lookup: CDR1 GTSNPN, CDR2 SVGIG (reference sequence).

This clonotype was seen ten or more times. This rearrangement joins TRBV7-2 to TRBJ1-5; D unresolved. The germline CDR1 and CDR2 sequences are SGHTA and FQGNSA. The CDR3 length is 13 residues. Trimming stripped 4 bases from V and 9 bases from J, with 13 bases between. The CDR3, as DNA: TGTGCCAGCAGCTCGACCGCGGGGAGGCCCCAGCATTTT. It encodes CASSSTAGRPQHF.

The sample holds many counts of this clonotype. The chain links TRBV20-1 to TRBJ1-6; D perhaps matches TRBD1 (5 bases). Germline values: CDR1 DFQATT, CDR2 SNEGSKA (reference sequence). The CDR3 covers 14 residues. Between the trimmed V and J ends, which lost 0 bases and 6 bases, there was a span of 9 bases. This CDR3 reads CSARDLRGNSPLHF. The CDR3 nucleotides are TGCAGTGCTAGAGATCTGAGGGGTAATTCACCCCTCCACTTT.